The entry that follows covers one TCR beta chain sequence. Its binding antigen is unknown. No base quality information exists; no much larger clone differs at one position. This sample was included in a study of T cell responses to AZD1222 COVID-19 vaccine (dated by TCRdb to about 2021). Regarding the complete study: AZD1222 recipients with second doses at about 4 weeks or about 12 weeks were pooled, because spike-specific TCR depth and breadth did not differ between schedules. A total of approximately 240 trial participants underwent TCR sequencing, of whom under 220 had received two doses of AZD1222 and around 26 had received two doses of the MenACWY control vaccine. Enrollment into the trials was organized by age into subgroups of 18-55, 56-69 and 70-plus years, and those subgroups contained approximately 150, 30 and 60 TCR-sequenced participants, respectively.

The meaning of the sample's time point label: baseline before first vaccination. Vaccinee samples came from UK trials COV001 and COV002, including a single-blind randomized controlled phase 2/3 trial of AZD1222 (ChAdOx1 nCoV-19) in healthy adults. For TCRbeta chain sequencing, PBMC samples from trial participants were taken at day 0 and at day 28 after the second dose. The study at large found these results: Vaccine-associated CD4 TCRs spanned the whole spike protein, with dominant responses in regions 160-218 and 743-854. Reportedly, close to half of the unique spike-specific TCRs recognized epitopes lying outside the regions that are mutated in the B.1.351 and B.1.1.7 variants. Conclusions about previously exposed vaccinees were limited because only six AZD1222 recipients were SARS-CoV-2 seropositive at baseline. Participants were mostly white British, with more females than males. The authors suggested clonal diversity may have been underestimated. In the small 56-69-year group, the increase in depth fell short of significance, most likely because of low power. Because no samples from the day 14 peak response were available, repertoires could be characterized only after the peak T cell response. After two AZD1222 doses, spike-specific TCR breadth and depth were significantly higher than at day 0 and than in MenACWY recipients.

The CDR3 regions of human TCRbeta chains were analyzed by immunosequencing. The study's processing was this. Repertoire TCRs were matched against a reference library of SARS-CoV-2-specific TCRs generated with the MIRA antigen-specificity platform. Breadth was defined as the fraction of unique TCRs that were SARS-CoV-2-associated, and depth was defined as the fraction of total T cells that were SARS-CoV-2-associated. Each spike-specific TCR was assigned to its reactive spike region and to a CD4 or CD8 class using the MIRA data. Log10-transformed breadth and depth values were compared by one-way ANOVA with Sidak's multiple comparisons tests. The table was pulled from immuneACCESS by TCRdb, which kept in-frame rearrangements only. Such tables lose some clones; where checked, under half of the loss comes from unresolved V genes, and the rest has no known cause. D and trimming were read from the DNA, whereas the V and J calls and clone size are those reported in that table. The table for this sample lists 100,000 to 150,000 clones; about nine tenths of them were counted only once. The ten largest clones add up to 7.6% of the sample.

Counted from cysteine to phenylalanine, this CDR3 has 15 amino acids. The read is trimmed to its CDR3 DNA, 45 bases read in frame from base 1. The CDR1 and CDR2 encoded by the germline V gene are SGHRS and YFSETQ. Clipping removes 3 bases from V and 2 bases from J, with 4 as the unmatched junction base count. Specimen: peripheral blood, collected on day 0 of AZD1222 vaccination. The sequence derives from an adult in good health. Recombination connected TRBV5-1 to TRBJ2-7; the central 11 bases match TRBD2. The CDR3 loop reads CASSYLAGGAYEQYF. The bases are TGCGCCAGCAGCTATCTAGCGGGAGGAGCCTACGAGCAGTACTTC.